The T cell receptor beta chain under discussion was sequenced for a study of T cell responses to AZD1222 COVID-19 vaccine. Study-wide results and caveats: There were mostly white British donors and more females than males, and clonal diversity was possibly underestimated.

V lost 1 base, J lost 8 bases, and 3 bases stayed unmatched. The CDR3 runs 15 residues. Germline CDR1 is LGHNA and CDR2 is YNFKEQ. Profiled with immunoSEQ multiplex PCR; TCRdb holds only in-frame clones, not every one. The table includes under 300,000 clones, approximately 93% detected once. Comment on this clone: What it binds is not known.

This clonotype was sampled from an adult in good health. The chain links TRBV4-2 to TRBJ2-1; 12 bases are shared with TRBD2. The sequencing here drew on peripheral blood, taken on day 0 of AZD1222 vaccination. DNA for the CDR3: TGTGCCAGCAGCCAAGGACTAGCGGGAGTGTATGAGCAGTTCTTC. Translation: CASSQGLAGVYEQFF.